Below are 9 T cell receptor beta chains sequenced from a single sample in a study of PD-1 blockade in classical Hodgkin lymphoma. The method was immunoSEQ multiplex PCR; TCRdb's version includes in-frame clones alone and lacks a portion of them. This table holds 50,000 to 65,000 clones, around 90% found once. Documented time point: cycle 4 day 1 (C4D1), after five to seven weeks of nivolumab. Every patient experienced relapse after autologous stem cell transplantation, and brentuximab vedotin exposure varied. Source: peripheral blood mononuclear cells (PBMCs), taken before the fourth cycle of nivolumab. These receptors all stem from a human donor with classical Hodgkin lymphoma.

The chain links TRBV7-9 to TRBJ2-6, with 9 bases lining up with TRBD1. The CDR3 has 19 amino acids. V shed 2 bases, J shed 0 bases, and the junction held 8 bases outside the gene matches. Germline CDR1 is SEHNR and CDR2 is FQNEAQ (reference sequence). The CDR3 sequence: CASSLRSGTGISGANVLTF. The DNA for the CDR3 is TGTGCCAGCAGCTTACGTTCCGGGACAGGGATCTCTGGGGCCAACGTCCTGACTTTC.

The rearrangement joins TRBV2 to TRBJ2-7; tentatively, D is TRBD1 (6 bases). The CDR3 is made up of 12 amino acids. V lost 5 bases and J lost 4, with 9 bases in between. Germline V gene data show CDR1 as SNHLY and CDR2 as FYNNEI. The CDR3 DNA reads TGTGCCAGCAGTATCACAGGGTACGAGCAGTACTTC. The encoded protein is CASSITGYEQYF. Full variable domain (missing parts from reference TRBV2 and TRBJ2-7): EPEVTQTPSHQVTQMGQEVILRCVPISNHLYFYWYRQILGQKVEFLVSFYNNEISEKSEIFDDQFSVERPDGSNFTLKIRSTKLEDSAMYFCASSITGYEQYFGPGTRLTVT.

This clone was picked up one time. The chain combines TRBV6-5 with TRBJ1-2; 8 nucleotides align to TRBD1. Trimming took 5 bases from V and 4 from J; bases not matched to a gene: 6. This CDR3 region has 14 residues. Germline CDR1 MNHEY, CDR2 SVGAGI. CDR3 loop: CASSGGQGSYGYTF. The CDR3 DNA reads as TGTGCCAGCAGTGGAGGACAGGGTAGCTATGGCTACACCTTC.

This sequence joins TRBV5-6 and TRBJ1-2; D may be TRBD1 (5 bases). Germline loops: CDR1 SGHDT, CDR2 YYEEEE. Trimming removed 4 bases from V and 5 bases from J, with 21 bases in between. The CDR3 consists of 16 residues. The CDR3 region has the DNA TGTGCCAGCAGCCCCGCACCGGGACCGTATCGTTATGGCTACACCTTC. Translating gives CASSPAPGPYRYGYTF.

This clone turned up a few times. V usage is TRBV2 and J usage is TRBJ2-1; the D gene is possibly TRBD2 (5 bases). Germline CDR1 reads SNHLY; CDR2 reads FYNNEI. The CDR3 is made up of 15 amino acids. V lost 10 bases and J 0 bases, leaving 16 bases between the germline ends. In DNA, the CDR3 is TGTGCCACCGAGCTAAGCGGATACTCCTACAATGAGCAGTTCTTC. Amino acid sequence: CATELSGYSYNEQFF.

J is TRBJ1-6 and V is TRBV4-1; no firm D call. Trimming removed 2 bases from V and 5 bases from J, with 4 bases in between. Germline CDR1 and CDR2: MGHRA and YSYEKL. This CDR3 spans 13 amino acids. The CDR3 region is CASSQQDNSPLHF. CDR3 nucleotides: TGCGCCAGCAGCCAACAGGATAATTCACCCCTCCACTTT.

The chain recombines TRBV21-1 with TRBJ1-2. TRBV21-1 is tagged as a pseudogene. CDR3 size: 15 residues. In DNA form, the CDR3 reads TGTGCCAGCAACAACACCATCAAAGGGAACTATGGCTACACCTTC. Protein: CASNNTIKGNYGYTF.

This clone was seen a handful of times. The V call is TRBV7-9, the J call TRBJ2-2, with D unresolved. There are 14 residues in the CDR3. V shed 6 bases and J shed 1 base, with 9 bases lying between them. Germline V lookup: CDR1 SEHNR, CDR2 FQNEAQ (reference sequence). As DNA, the CDR3 is TGTGCCAGCAGACAAACAGTGAACACCGGGGAGCTGTTTTTT. Protein: CASRQTVNTGELFF.

This clone was counted only a few times. CDR3 loop: CASSAKLNYEQYF. DNA of the CDR3: TGTGCCAGTAGTGCTAAACTCAATTACGAGCAGTACTTC. V gene TRBV19 combines with J gene TRBJ2-7; D ambiguous. This CDR3 has 13 residues. V was clipped by 5 bases and J by 4 bases, with 12 bases between them. In germline, CDR1 is LNHDA, CDR2 SQIVND (reference sequence).